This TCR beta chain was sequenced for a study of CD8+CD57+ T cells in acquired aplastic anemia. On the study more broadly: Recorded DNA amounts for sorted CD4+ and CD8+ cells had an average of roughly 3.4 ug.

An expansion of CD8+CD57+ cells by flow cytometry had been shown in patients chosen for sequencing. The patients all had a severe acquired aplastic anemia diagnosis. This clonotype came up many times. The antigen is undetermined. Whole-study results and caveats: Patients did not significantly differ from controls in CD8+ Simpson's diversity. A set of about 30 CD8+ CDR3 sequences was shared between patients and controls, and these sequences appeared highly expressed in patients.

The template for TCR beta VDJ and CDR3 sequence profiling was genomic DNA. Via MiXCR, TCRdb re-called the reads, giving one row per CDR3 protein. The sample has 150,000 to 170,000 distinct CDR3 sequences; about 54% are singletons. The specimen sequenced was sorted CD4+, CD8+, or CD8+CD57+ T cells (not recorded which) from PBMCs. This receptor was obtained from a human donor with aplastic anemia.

CDR3 bases: TGTGCCATCAGCCTTACCGGGAGCCAAACCTACGAGCAGTACTTC. Translated, it gives CAISLTGSQTYEQYF. The V gene is TRBV10-3, the J gene TRBJ2-7; a weak D match, TRBD2 (6 bases). V lost 6 bases and J lost 2, with 17 bases in between. This CDR3 has 15 amino acids. Germline V gives CDR1 ENHRY, CDR2 SYGVKD.